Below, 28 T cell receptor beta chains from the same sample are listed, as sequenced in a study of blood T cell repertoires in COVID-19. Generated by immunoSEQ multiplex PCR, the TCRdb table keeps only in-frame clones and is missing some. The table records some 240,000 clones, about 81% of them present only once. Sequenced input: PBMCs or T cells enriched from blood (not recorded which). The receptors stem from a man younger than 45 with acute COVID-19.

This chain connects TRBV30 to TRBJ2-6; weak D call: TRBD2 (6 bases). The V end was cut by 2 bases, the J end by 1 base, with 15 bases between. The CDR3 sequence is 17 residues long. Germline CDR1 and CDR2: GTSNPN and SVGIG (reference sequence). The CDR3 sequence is CAWSPGLMPSGANVLTF. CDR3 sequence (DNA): TGTGCCTGGAGTCCGGGACTGATGCCATCTGGGGCCAACGTCCTGACTTTC.

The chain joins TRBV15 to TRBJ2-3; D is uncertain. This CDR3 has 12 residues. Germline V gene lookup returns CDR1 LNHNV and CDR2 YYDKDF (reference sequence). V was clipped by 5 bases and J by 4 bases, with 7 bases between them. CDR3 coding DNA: TGTGCCACCAGCCCCCCTTCAGATACGCAGTATTTT. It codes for CATSPPSDTQYF.

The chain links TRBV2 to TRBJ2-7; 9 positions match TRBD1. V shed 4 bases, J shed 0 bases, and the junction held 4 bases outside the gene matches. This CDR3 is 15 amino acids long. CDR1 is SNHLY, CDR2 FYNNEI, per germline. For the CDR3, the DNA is TGTGCCAGCAGTGGACAGGGGGGATTCTCCTACGAGCAGTACGTC. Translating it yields CASSGQGGFSYEQYV.

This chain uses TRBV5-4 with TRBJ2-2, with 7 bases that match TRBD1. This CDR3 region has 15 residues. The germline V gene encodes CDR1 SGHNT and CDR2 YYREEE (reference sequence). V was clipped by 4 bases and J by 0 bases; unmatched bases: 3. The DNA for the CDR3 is TGTGCCAGCAGCCAGACAGGGTCGAACACCGGGGAGCTGTTTTTT. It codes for CASSQTGSNTGELFF.

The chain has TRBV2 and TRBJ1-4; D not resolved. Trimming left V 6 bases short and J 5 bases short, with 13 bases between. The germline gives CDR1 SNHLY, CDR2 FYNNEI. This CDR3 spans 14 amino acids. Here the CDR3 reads CASRELEQNEKLFF. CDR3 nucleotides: TGTGCCAGCAGGGAGCTGGAGCAGAATGAAAAACTGTTTTTT.

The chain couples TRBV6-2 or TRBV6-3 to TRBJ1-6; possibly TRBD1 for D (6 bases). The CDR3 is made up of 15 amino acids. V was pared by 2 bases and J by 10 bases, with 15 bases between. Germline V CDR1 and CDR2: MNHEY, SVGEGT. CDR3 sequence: CASSYIVQGESPLHF. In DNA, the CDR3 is TGTGCCAGCAGTTACATTGTACAGGGCGAATCACCCCTCCACTTT.

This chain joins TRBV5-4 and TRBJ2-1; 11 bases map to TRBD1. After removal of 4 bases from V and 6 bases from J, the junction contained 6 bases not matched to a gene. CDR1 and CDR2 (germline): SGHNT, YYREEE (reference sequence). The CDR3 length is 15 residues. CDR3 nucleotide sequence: TGTGCCAGCAGCCGGACAGGGGGCCGTCTCAATGAGCAGTTCTTC. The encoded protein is CASSRTGGRLNEQFF.

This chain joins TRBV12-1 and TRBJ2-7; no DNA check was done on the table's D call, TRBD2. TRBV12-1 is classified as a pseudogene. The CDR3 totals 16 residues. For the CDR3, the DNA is TGTGCCAGCAGCCTGGGACTAGCGGGGGGGTCCTACGAGCAGTACGTC. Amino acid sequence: CASSLGLAGGSYEQYV.

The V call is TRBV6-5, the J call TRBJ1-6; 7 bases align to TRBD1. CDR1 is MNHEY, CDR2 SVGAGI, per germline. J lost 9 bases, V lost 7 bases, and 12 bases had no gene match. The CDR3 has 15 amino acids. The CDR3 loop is CASNPGGTVISPLHF. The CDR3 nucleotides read TGTGCCAGCAATCCGGGTGGGACAGTGATTTCACCCCTCCACTTT.

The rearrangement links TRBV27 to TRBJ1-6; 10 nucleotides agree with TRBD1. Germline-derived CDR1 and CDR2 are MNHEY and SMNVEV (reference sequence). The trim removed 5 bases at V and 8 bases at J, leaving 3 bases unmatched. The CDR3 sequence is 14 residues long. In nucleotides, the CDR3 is TGTGCCAGCAGTCCGACAGGGGGCGATTCACCCCTCCACTTT. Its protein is CASSPTGGDSPLHF.

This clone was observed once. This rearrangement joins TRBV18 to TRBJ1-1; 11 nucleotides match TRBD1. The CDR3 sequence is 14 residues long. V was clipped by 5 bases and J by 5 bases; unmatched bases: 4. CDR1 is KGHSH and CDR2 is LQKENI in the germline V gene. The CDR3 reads CASSGQGAQTEAFF. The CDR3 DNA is TGTGCCAGCTCAGGACAGGGGGCGCAAACTGAAGCTTTCTTT.

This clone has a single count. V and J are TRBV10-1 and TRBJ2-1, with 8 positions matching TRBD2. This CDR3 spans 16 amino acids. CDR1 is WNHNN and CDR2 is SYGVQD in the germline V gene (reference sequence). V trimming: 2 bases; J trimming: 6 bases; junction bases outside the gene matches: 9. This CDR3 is CASSEGPSGGSNEQFF. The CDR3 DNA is TGCGCCAGCAGTGAGGGTCCCAGCGGGGGTTCCAATGAGCAGTTCTTC.

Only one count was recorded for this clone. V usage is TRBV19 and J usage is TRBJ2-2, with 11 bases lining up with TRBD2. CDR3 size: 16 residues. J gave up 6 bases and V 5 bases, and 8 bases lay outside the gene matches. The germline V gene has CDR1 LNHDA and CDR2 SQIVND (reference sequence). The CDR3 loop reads CASSRLAGGFPGELFF. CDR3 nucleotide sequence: TGTGCCAGTAGTCGATTAGCGGGAGGGTTCCCCGGGGAGCTGTTTTTT.

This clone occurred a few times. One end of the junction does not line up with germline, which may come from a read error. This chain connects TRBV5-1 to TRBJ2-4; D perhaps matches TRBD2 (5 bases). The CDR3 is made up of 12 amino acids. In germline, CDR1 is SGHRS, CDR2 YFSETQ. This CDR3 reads CASSPGENIQYF. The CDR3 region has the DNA TGTGCCAGCAGCCCCGGGGAAAACATTCAGTACTTC.

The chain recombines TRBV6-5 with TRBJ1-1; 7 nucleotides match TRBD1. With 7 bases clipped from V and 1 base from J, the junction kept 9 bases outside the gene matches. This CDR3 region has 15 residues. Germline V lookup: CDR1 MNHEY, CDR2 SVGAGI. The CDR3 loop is CASKIRTGANTEAFF. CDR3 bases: TGTGCCAGCAAGATCAGGACAGGAGCGAACACTGAAGCTTTCTTT.

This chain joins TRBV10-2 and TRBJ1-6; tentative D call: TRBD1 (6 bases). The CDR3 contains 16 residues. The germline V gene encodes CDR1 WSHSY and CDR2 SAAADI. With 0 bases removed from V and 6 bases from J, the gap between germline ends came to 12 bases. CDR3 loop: CASSESKGDFNSPLHF. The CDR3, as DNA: TGCGCCAGCAGTGAGTCGAAGGGGGATTTTAATTCACCCCTCCACTTT.

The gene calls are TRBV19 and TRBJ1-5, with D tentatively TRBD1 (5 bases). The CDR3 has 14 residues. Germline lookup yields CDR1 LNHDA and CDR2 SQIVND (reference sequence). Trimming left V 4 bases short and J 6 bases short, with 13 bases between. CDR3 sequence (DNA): TGTGCCAGTAGTACTCAGGGTAGGGGTCAGCCCCAGCATTTT. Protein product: CASSTQGRGQPQHF. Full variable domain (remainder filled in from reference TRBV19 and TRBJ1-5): DGGITQSPKYLFRKEGQNVTLSCEQNLNHDAMYWYRQDPGQGLRLIYYSQIVNDFQKGDIAEGYSVSREKKESFPLTVTSAQKNPTAFYLCASSTQGRGQPQHFGDGTRLSIL.

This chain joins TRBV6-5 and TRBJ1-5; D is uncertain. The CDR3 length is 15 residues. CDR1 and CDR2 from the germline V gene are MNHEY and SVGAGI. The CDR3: CATAVTDSSNQPQHF. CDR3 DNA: TGTGCTACAGCAGTTACGGATAGTAGCAATCAGCCCCAGCATTTT.

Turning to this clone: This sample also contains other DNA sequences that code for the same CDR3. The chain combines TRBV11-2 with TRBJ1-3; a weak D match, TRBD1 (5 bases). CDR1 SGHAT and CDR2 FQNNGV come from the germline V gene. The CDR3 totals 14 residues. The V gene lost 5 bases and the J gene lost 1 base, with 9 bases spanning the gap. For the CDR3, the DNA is TGTGCCAGCAGCCTTGACAGATCTGGAAACACCATATATTTT. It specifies CASSLDRSGNTIYF.

The CDR3 DNA sequence: TGCGCCAGCGGAGGACAGGGGGATAATTCACCCCTCCACTTT. It yields the protein CASGGQGDNSPLHF. The chain joins TRBV5-1 to TRBJ1-6, with TRBD1 matching over 10 bases. J was trimmed by 5 bases and V by 7 bases; bases with no gene match: 3. Germline V CDR1 and CDR2: SGHRS, YFSETQ. CDR3 length: 14 residues.

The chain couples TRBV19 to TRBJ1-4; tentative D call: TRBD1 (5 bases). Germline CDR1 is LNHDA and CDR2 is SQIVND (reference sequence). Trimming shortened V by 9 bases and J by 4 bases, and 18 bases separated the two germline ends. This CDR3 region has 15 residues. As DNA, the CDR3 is TGTGCCAGCGGAGATGGAGGGGCGGTTAATGAAAAACTGTTTTTT. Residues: CASGDGGAVNEKLFF.

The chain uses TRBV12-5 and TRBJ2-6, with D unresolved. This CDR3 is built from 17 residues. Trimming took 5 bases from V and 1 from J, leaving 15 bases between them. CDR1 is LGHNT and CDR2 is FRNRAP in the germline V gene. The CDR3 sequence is CASGPALGASGANVLTF. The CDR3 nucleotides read TGTGCTAGTGGTCCGGCCCTAGGAGCATCTGGGGCCAACGTCCTGACTTTC.

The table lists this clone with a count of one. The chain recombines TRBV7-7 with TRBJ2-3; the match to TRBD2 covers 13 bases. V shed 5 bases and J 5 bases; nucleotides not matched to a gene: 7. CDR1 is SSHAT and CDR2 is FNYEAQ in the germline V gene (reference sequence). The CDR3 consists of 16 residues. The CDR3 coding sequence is TGTGCCAGCAGCCCGAGACTAGCGGGGGGCCGAGATACGCAGTATTTT. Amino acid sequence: CASSPRLAGGRDTQYF. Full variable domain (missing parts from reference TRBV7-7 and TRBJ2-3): GAGVSQSPRYKVTKRGQDVTLRCDPISSHATLYWYQQALGQGPEFLTYFNYEAQPDKSGLPSDRFSAERPEGSISTLTIQRTEQRDSAMYRCASSPRLAGGRDTQYFGPGTRLTVL.

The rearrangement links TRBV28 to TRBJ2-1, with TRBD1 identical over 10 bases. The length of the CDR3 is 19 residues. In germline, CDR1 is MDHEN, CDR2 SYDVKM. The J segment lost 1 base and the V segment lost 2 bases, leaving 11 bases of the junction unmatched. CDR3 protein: CASSLIPLTGGSSYNEQFF. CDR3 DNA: TGTGCCAGCAGTTTAATCCCTTTGACAGGGGGCTCGTCCTACAATGAGCAGTTCTTC.

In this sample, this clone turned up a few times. The CDR3 here is CASSPEGKQVKPGEKLFF. The DNA for the CDR3 is TGTGCCAGCAGCCCAGAAGGTAAACAGGTCAAACCCGGGGAAAAACTGTTTTTT. This chain joins TRBV16 and TRBJ1-4, with TRBD1 as a possible D gene (5 bases). The CDR3 runs to 18 residues. CDR1 is KGHSY and CDR2 is FQNENV in the germline V gene. Trimming pared 4 bases from V and 8 bases from J, leaving 26 bases between.

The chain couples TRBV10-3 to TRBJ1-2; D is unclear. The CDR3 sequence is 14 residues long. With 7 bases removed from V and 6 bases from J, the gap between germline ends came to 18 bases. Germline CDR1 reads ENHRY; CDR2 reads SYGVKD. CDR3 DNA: TGTGCCATCAATGCGGGCGGGAAAAGGGATGGCTACACCTTC. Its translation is CAINAGGKRDGYTF.

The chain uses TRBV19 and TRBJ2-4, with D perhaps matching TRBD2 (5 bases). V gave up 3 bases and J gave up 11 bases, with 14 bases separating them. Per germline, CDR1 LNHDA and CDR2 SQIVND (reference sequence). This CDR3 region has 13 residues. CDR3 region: CASSIEEARVQYF. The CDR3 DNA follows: TGTGCCAGTAGTATTGAGGAGGCAAGGGTTCAGTACTTC.

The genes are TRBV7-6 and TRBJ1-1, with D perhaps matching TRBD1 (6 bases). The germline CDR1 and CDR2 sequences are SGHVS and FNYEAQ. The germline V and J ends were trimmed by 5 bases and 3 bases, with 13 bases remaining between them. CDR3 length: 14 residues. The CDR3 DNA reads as TGTGCCAGCAGCCCAATATACAGGGACACTGAAGCTTTCTTT. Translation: CASSPIYRDTEAFF.